This section outlines one T cell receptor (beta chain) sequence together with its context. Its target is unknown. The data were produced by immunoSEQ multiplex PCR, yet TCRdb's version contains in-frame clones alone and is incomplete. The sample yields approximately 140,000 clones, 92% seen once. The data stem from a study of T cell responses to AZD1222 COVID-19 vaccine. Notes on the study in general: Only a handful of AZD1222 recipients, six or seven in all, had baseline seropositivity. CD4 TCRs covered the whole spike, strongest at regions 160-218 and 743-854. White British donors predominated, females outnumbered males, and clonal diversity was possibly underestimated.

Trimming removed 4 bases from V and 2 bases from J, with 12 bases in between. Germline CDR1 reads WNHNN; CDR2 reads SYGVQD (reference sequence). This CDR3 has 15 residues. The TCR originated in an adult who received the AZD1222 COVID-19 vaccine. Sequenced material: peripheral blood, taken 28 days after the second AZD1222 dose. The chain has TRBV10-1 and TRBJ1-5; D is uncertain. The chain's CDR3 is CASSASGRGNQPQHF. The DNA of the CDR3 is TGCGCCAGCAGTGCCTCGGGAAGGGGCAATCAGCCCCAGCATTTT.